A single sample is the source of the 21 T cell receptor beta chains below, sequenced in a study of T cell repertoires in cytomegalovirus infection. TCRdb re-derived calls from the reads in MiXCR, one entry per CDR3 protein. The table lists 170,000 or so distinct CDR3 sequences, about a sixth of them singletons. The sequencing sample was made of CD8+ T cells from PBMCs. The receptors stem from a human donor in good health (CMV status not recorded). Some clones in this sample may be carry-over from other donors' samples.

The chain couples TRBV5-1 to TRBJ2-2; 7 bases map to TRBD1. The germline V gene has CDR1 SGHRS and CDR2 YFSETQ. Germline trimming cut 4 bases from V and 6 bases from J; bases unmatched to any gene: 3. The CDR3 is 13 residues long. CDR3 loop: CASSRTGAGELFF. The CDR3 coding sequence is TGCGCCAGCAGCCGCACAGGGGCCGGGGAGCTGTTTTTT.

This clonotype was counted a few times. The chain couples TRBV7-2 to TRBJ2-7; possibly TRBD1 for D (5 bases). Trimming took 3 bases from V and 1 from J, leaving 10 bases between them. Germline CDR1 reads SGHTA; CDR2 reads FQGNSA. The CDR3 spans 14 residues. The CDR3 sequence: CASSFRQGSYEQYF. The CDR3, as DNA: TGTGCCAGCAGCTTCCGTCAGGGTTCCTACGAGCAGTACTTC.

The genes are TRBV7-9 and TRBJ2-3; D could derive from TRBD1 or TRBD2 (6 bases each). The CDR3 is 12 residues long. Trimming took 8 bases from V and 8 from J, leaving 14 bases between them. CDR1 and CDR2 (germline): SEHNR, FQNEAQ (reference sequence). CDR3 bases: TGTGCCAGCCGCCTCGGGGGCAGTACGCAGTATTTT. Translating gives CASRLGGSTQYF.

The chain combines TRBV6-1 with TRBJ2-4; TRBD2 matches 16 bases. Germline CDR1 is MNHNS and CDR2 is SASEGT. The V segment lost 6 bases and the J segment 5 bases; nucleotides outside the gene matches: 10. The CDR3 consists of 18 residues. DNA for the CDR3: TGTGCCAGCAGACCCGGGACTAGCGGGGGGGACCCCCAAAACATTCAGTACTTC. It is translated as CASRPGTSGGDPQNIQYF.

V gene TRBV15 combines with J gene TRBJ2-2; D may be TRBD1 (5 bases). The CDR3 is 16 amino acids. Trimming left V 0 bases short and J 5 bases short, with 13 bases between. CDR1 and CDR2 (germline): LNHNV, YYDKDF (reference sequence). The CDR3 is CATSRERGQQTGELFF. DNA of the CDR3: TGTGCCACCAGCAGAGAAAGAGGACAACAGACCGGGGAGCTGTTTTTT.

This clonotype turned up a few times. CDR3 DNA: TGTGCCAGCAGCTTAAGCGGGAGCGGCTATGGCTACACCTTC. Translating it yields CASSLSGSGYGYTF. The chain joins TRBV7-9 to TRBJ1-2; D call uncertain. This CDR3 has 14 residues. Between the trimmed V and J ends, which lost 2 bases and 4 bases, there was a span of 11 bases. Germline V lookup: CDR1 SEHNR, CDR2 FQNEAQ (reference sequence). Drawing the rest from reference TRBV7-9 and TRBJ1-2, the complete variable domain is DTGVSQNPRHKITKRGQNVTFRCDPISEHNRLYWYRQTLGQGPEFLTYFQNEAQLEKSRLLSDRFSAERPKGSFSTLEIQRTEQGDSAMYLCASSLSGSGYGYTFGSGTRLTVV.

This clonotype was detected only a few times. The rearrangement uses TRBV6-2 or TRBV6-3 and TRBJ2-1; 14 positions match TRBD2. The CDR3 runs to 15 residues. The V and J ends lost 1 base and 9 bases, in that order; junction bases with no gene match: 2. The V gene's germline CDR1 is MNHEY and CDR2 SVGEGT. The CDR3 spells CASSYWTSGGLEQFF. The CDR3 DNA sequence: TGTGCCAGCAGTTACTGGACTAGCGGGGGGCTTGAGCAGTTCTTC.

V gene TRBV14 combines with J gene TRBJ2-7; D is unresolved. The CDR3 is 12 amino acids. Looked up from germline, CDR1 is SGHDN and CDR2 is FVKESK. Trimming cost V 4 bases and J 7 bases, with 11 bases left between them. CDR3 amino acids: CASSPTPGEQYF. CDR3 DNA: TGTGCCAGCAGCCCGACCCCCGGAGAGCAGTACTTC.

This clonotype appeared a few times. The chain recombines TRBV6-2 or TRBV6-3 with TRBJ2-7; possibly TRBD1 for D (6 bases). The CDR3 spans 15 residues. Trimming took off 5 bases at V and 2 bases at J, with 16 bases between the two ends. The germline V gene encodes CDR1 MNHEY and CDR2 SVGEGT. The CDR3 coding sequence is TGTGCCAGCAGTAACCTATTGGGACAACCCTACGAGCAGTACTTC. Its translation: CASSNLLGQPYEQYF.

The chain is built from TRBV6-6 and TRBJ1-1; the D gene is possibly TRBD1 (6 bases). Trimming cost V 8 bases and J 4 bases, with 17 bases left between them. CDR3 size: 14 residues. Germline loops: CDR1 MNHNY, CDR2 SVGAGI (reference sequence). In DNA, the CDR3 is TGTGCCAGCCCCACGGCCCTCAGGGGCACTGAAGCTTTCTTT. Its protein product is CASPTALRGTEAFF.

A remark on this clonotype: A much larger clone is a single base away; this may be a read error. This rearrangement joins TRBV7-2 to TRBJ2-1; a weak D match, TRBD1 (6 bases). The V and J ends lost 0 bases and 2 bases respectively, with 14 bases between them. The CDR3 runs to 17 residues. Germline V lookup: CDR1 SGHTA, CDR2 FQGNSA. CDR3 protein: CASSLARGQRAYNEQFF. CDR3 in DNA: TGTGCCAGCAGCTTAGCGAGAGGACAGCGCGCCTACAATGAGCAGTTCTTC.

This clonotype was seen more than once but under ten times. The chain couples TRBV7-9 to TRBJ2-5; TRBD1 matches at 7 bases. V gave up 1 base and J gave up 2 bases; unmatched junction bases: 4. CDR1 is SEHNR and CDR2 is FQNEAQ in the germline V gene (reference sequence). The CDR3 runs to 15 residues. The CDR3 nucleotides are TGTGCCAGCAGCTTAGTCGGGACAGATCAAGAGACCCAGTACTTC. Encoded protein: CASSLVGTDQETQYF. The full variable domain, completed using reference TRBV7-9 and TRBJ2-5, is DTGVSQNPRHKITKRGQNVTFRCDPISEHNRLYWYRQTLGQGPEFLTYFQNEAQLEKSRLLSDRFSAERPKGSFSTLEIQRTEQGDSAMYLCASSLVGTDQETQYFGPGTRLLVL.

This clonotype was seen only a few times. J is TRBJ2-3 and V is TRBV7-2; 7 bases align to TRBD2. The CDR3 contains 14 residues. Trimming took 5 bases from V and 6 from J; bases not matched to a gene: 8. In germline, CDR1 is SGHTA, CDR2 FQGNSA. The CDR3 spells CASSGGDGMDTQYF. The CDR3 DNA follows: TGTGCCAGCAGCGGGGGGGACGGGATGGATACGCAGTATTTT. The whole variable domain, remainder taken from reference TRBV7-2 and TRBJ2-3, is GAGVSQSPSNKVTEKGKDVELRCDPISGHTALYWYRQSLGQGLEFLIYFQGNSAPDKSGLPSDRFSAERTGGSVSTLTIQRTQQEDSAVYLCASSGGDGMDTQYFGPGTRLTVL.

V is TRBV9 and J is TRBJ2-3; D is unresolved. Trimming took off 3 bases at V and 0 bases at J, with 8 bases between the two ends. Germline V gives CDR1 SGDLS, CDR2 YYNGEE. CDR3 length: 14 residues. The CDR3 DNA follows: TGTGCCAGCAGCGCCACGCGGAGCACAGATACGCAGTATTTT. Amino acids: CASSATRSTDTQYF.

In regard to this clonotype: The junction shows a germline mismatch at one end, possibly a read error. DNA of the CDR3: TGTGCCAGCAGGTTAGGGGGCGCCAGGGCTTTCTTT. Translation gives CASRLGGARAFF. The chain links TRBV7-2 to TRBJ1-1; 7 bases agree with TRBD1. CDR3 length: 12 residues. The germline gives CDR1 SGHTA, CDR2 FQGNSA.

The chain employs TRBV6-2 or TRBV6-3 and TRBJ1-2, with 7 bases aligning to TRBD1. The CDR3 runs to 14 residues. CDR1 and CDR2 from the germline V gene are MNHEY and SVGEGT. After removal of 5 bases from V and 5 bases from J, the junction contained 8 bases not matched to a gene. CDR3 loop: CASSPTGNGYGYTF. The CDR3 DNA follows: TGTGCCAGCAGTCCGACAGGGAACGGATATGGCTACACCTTC.

This clonotype showed up just a few times. The chain has TRBV4-1 and TRBJ1-1; 10 bases are shared with TRBD1. This CDR3 is 15 amino acids long. V was pared by 4 bases and J by 8 bases, with 10 bases of the junction left unmatched. The germline CDR1 and CDR2 sequences are MGHRA and YSYEKL. The CDR3 sequence: CASSLSRTGGMEAFF. The CDR3 bases are TGCGCCAGCAGCCTTTCTCGGACAGGGGGAATGGAAGCTTTCTTT.

This clonotype appeared a few times. The V and J genes are TRBV6-2 or TRBV6-3 and TRBJ1-1; D not certain. This CDR3 contains 17 residues. Germline CDR1 reads MNHEY; CDR2 reads SVGEGT. V lost 2 bases to trimming and J lost 1 base, with 17 bases between them. DNA of the CDR3: TGTGCCAGCAGTTACGGAACCAGACGGATGACGAACACTGAAGCTTTCTTT. It codes for CASSYGTRRMTNTEAFF.

This chain connects TRBV7-8 to TRBJ1-6, with D perhaps TRBD1 (6 bases). The V end lost 3 bases, the J end lost 1 base, and 13 bases lay between the germline ends. Germline CDR1 is SGHVS and CDR2 is FQNEAQ. The CDR3 is 17 residues long. In nucleotides, the CDR3 is TGTGCCAGCAGCTTTCCCCAGGGGTTTTCCTATAATTCACCCCTCCACTTT. Encoded protein: CASSFPQGFSYNSPLHF.

This chain connects TRBV6-5 to TRBJ2-1; 9 nucleotides line up with TRBD2. CDR3 length: 15 residues. The germline CDR1 and CDR2 sequences are MNHEY and SVGAGI. V trimming: 6 bases; J trimming: 7 bases; junction bases outside the gene matches: 10. CDR3 residues: CASRLAGPGRNEQFF. The DNA of the CDR3 is TGTGCCAGCAGACTAGCGGGCCCCGGAAGGAATGAGCAGTTCTTC.

The V gene is TRBV14, the J gene TRBJ2-1, with D perhaps matching TRBD1 (6 bases). The CDR3 spans 17 residues. Germline V gene sequence: CDR1 SGHDN, CDR2 FVKESK. The V and J ends lost 0 bases and 8 bases respectively, with 20 bases between them. CDR3 DNA: TGTGCCAGCAGCCAAGATCTTGGCAGGGGAAGGAAGGATGAGCAGTTCTTC. Its translation: CASSQDLGRGRKDEQFF.